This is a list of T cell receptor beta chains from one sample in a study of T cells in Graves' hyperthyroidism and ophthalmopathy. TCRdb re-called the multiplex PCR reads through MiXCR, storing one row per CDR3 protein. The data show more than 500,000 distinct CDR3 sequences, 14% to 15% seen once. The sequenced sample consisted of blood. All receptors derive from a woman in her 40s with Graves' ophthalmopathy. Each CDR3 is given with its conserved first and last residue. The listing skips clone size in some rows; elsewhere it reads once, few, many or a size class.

cdr3_aa: CASSKGGGSQETQYF; v_call: TRBV2; cdr3_length: 15; clone_size: many
cdr3_aa: CASSLIWAGQSYEQYF; v_call: TRBV28; cdr3_length: 16; clone_size: many
cdr3_aa: CASSPGPRDTQYF; v_call: TRBV7-3; cdr3_length: 13; clone_size: -
cdr3_aa: CASSLVLGVSGNTIYF; v_call: TRBV5-5; cdr3_length: 16; clone_size: few
cdr3_aa: CASSPWGRYRSGETQYF; v_call: TRBV12-3/TRBV12-4; cdr3_length: 17; clone_size: many
cdr3_aa: CAWSKTGSNQPQHF; v_call: TRBV30; cdr3_length: 14; clone_size: many
cdr3_aa: CASSPPGRVYGYTF; v_call: TRBV28; cdr3_length: 14; clone_size: many
cdr3_aa: CATTGGVRRETQYF; v_call: TRBV28; cdr3_length: 14; clone_size: many
cdr3_aa: CAIMRGENYEQYF; v_call: TRBV10-3; cdr3_length: 13; clone_size: -
cdr3_aa: CASRTGYWTNTEAFF; v_call: TRBV19; cdr3_length: 15; clone_size: few
cdr3_aa: CASSGGGSNQPQHF; v_call: TRBV6-5; cdr3_length: 14; clone_size: many
cdr3_aa: CASSAGGPPTGELFF; v_call: TRBV6-1; cdr3_length: 15; clone_size: -
cdr3_aa: CAWLGVENTEAFF; v_call: TRBV30; cdr3_length: 13; clone_size: -
cdr3_aa: CAISVDRLETQYF; v_call: TRBV10-3; cdr3_length: 13; clone_size: many
cdr3_aa: CSAISIAGSTSYEQYF; v_call: TRBV20-1; cdr3_length: 16; clone_size: many
cdr3_aa: CASSVEGGFYGYTF; v_call: TRBV9; cdr3_length: 14; clone_size: many
cdr3_aa: CASSSSLAGGLYEQYF; v_call: TRBV19; cdr3_length: 16; clone_size: -
cdr3_aa: CASSYTGSQETQYF; v_call: TRBV6-5; cdr3_length: 14; clone_size: many
cdr3_aa: CASSYGRQGHEQYF; v_call: TRBV6-5; cdr3_length: 14; clone_size: many
cdr3_aa: CATLVAGLSTGELFF; v_call: TRBV6-2/TRBV6-3; cdr3_length: 15; clone_size: many
cdr3_aa: CASSSLLGGLAGGPETQYF; v_call: TRBV7-8; cdr3_length: 19; clone_size: many
cdr3_aa: CASSLHGDAYEQYF; v_call: TRBV27; cdr3_length: 14; clone_size: -
cdr3_aa: CSARDQGLYEQYF; v_call: TRBV20-1; cdr3_length: 13; clone_size: few
cdr3_aa: CASSGWDTQYF; v_call: TRBV2; cdr3_length: 11; clone_size: -
cdr3_aa: CASSIADTGNTIYF; v_call: TRBV19; cdr3_length: 14; clone_size: many
cdr3_aa: CASSLQGFGELFF; v_call: TRBV12-3/TRBV12-4; cdr3_length: 13; clone_size: many
cdr3_aa: CASSQTSRGSHTEAFF; v_call: TRBV4-2; cdr3_length: 16; clone_size: many
cdr3_aa: CASSFGTSDTEAFF; v_call: TRBV4-3; cdr3_length: 14; clone_size: many
cdr3_aa: CASSPRTGGEYGYTF; v_call: TRBV7-2; cdr3_length: 15; clone_size: many
cdr3_aa: CASSPLGVSQETQYF; v_call: TRBV14; cdr3_length: 15; clone_size: many
cdr3_aa: CASSLRLAGQNTGELFF; v_call: TRBV7-8; cdr3_length: 17; clone_size: -
cdr3_aa: CASRPGQSGANVLTF; v_call: TRBV11-2; cdr3_length: 15; clone_size: -
cdr3_aa: CSAWGGGQEGYTF; v_call: TRBV20-1; cdr3_length: 13; clone_size: many
cdr3_aa: CATGPGPSYEQYF; v_call: TRBV19; cdr3_length: 13; clone_size: -
cdr3_aa: CASSSLPWQGRTEAFF; v_call: TRBV5-1; cdr3_length: 16; clone_size: few
cdr3_aa: CASSLVSRVGEDTEAFF; v_call: TRBV11-2; cdr3_length: 17; clone_size: -
cdr3_aa: CASTSGVHSNTEAFF; v_call: TRBV9; cdr3_length: 15; clone_size: many